This TCR beta chain emerged from a study of T-cell memory formation after mild COVID-19. Each CDR3 protein is one row after TCRdb ran MiXCR on the 5' RACE reads. Here the sample spans around 530,000 distinct CDR3 sequences, about 22% being singletons. The origin of this receptor is an adult woman who had mild COVID-19 (a few samples of this study predate the infection). Cell type and time point are not known. Sample: PBMCs or a T cell subset sorted from them (not recorded which).

For the CDR3, the DNA is TGTGCCAGTAGCCCCGGGACTGCTAGCTCCTACGAGCAGTACTTC. This encodes CASSPGTASSYEQYF. The chain combines TRBV19 with TRBJ2-7, with D perhaps matching TRBD2 (6 bases). Looked up from germline, CDR1 is LNHDA and CDR2 is SQIVND (reference sequence). V was shortened by 6 bases and J by 0 bases, with 15 bases between the two germline ends. The CDR3 is 15 residues long. Variable domain in full (rest from reference TRBV19 and TRBJ2-7): DGGITQSPKYLFRKEGQNVTLSCEQNLNHDAMYWYRQDPGQGLRLIYYSQIVNDFQKGDIAEGYSVSREKKESFPLTVTSAQKNPTAFYLCASSPGTASSYEQYFGPGTRLTVT.